This TCR beta chain appears in the sequencing data of a study of regulatory T cells in long-lasting Graves disease. General study points: TCR diversity was lower in persistent Graves' patients (versus newly diagnosed ones). Study was limited to peripheral blood, excluding thyroid tissue.

In regard to this clonotype: Its antigen is still unknown. The junction does not match germline at one end; this may be a read error.

Relying on iRepertoire HTBI primers and Arm-PCR of CDR3 regions, the team built TCR beta libraries. In TCRdb, the multiplex PCR reads were re-called with MiXCR into one record per CDR3 protein. The sample contains 650,000 to 700,000 distinct CDR3 sequences, about 30% of which appear only once. The sample's time point: persistent/refractory GD, antithyroid drugs over 5 years with positive TRAb. PBMC-derived RNA was used for the TCR library. About 8.8 milliliters of peripheral blood were drawn into EDTA tubes. This TCR was sampled from a female donor with Graves disease. The specimen was peripheral blood mononuclear cells (PBMCs), collected when the disease was refractory, from a patient treated with antithyroid drugs.

The CDR3 DNA reads as TGTGCCAGCAGCGAAAAGCTAGCGGGCTACTCCTACGAGCAGCACTTC. This encodes CASSEKLAGYSYEQHF. The chain couples TRBV2 to TRBJ2-7; 8 nucleotides match TRBD2. The CDR3 has 16 amino acids. Germline V gene lookup returns CDR1 SNHLY and CDR2 FYNNEI.